The clone carrying this T cell receptor (beta chain) appeared many times. The data are from a study of metastatic and nonmetastatic thyroid tumors. Overall study: Malignant thyroid and benign thyroid patients provided blood and tumor or nodule tissue whose repertoires were compared.

The CDR3 sequence is 15 residues long. V lost 3 bases and J 2 bases, leaving 11 bases between the germline ends. TCRdb re-clonotyped the PCR reads via MiXCR. Of approximately 65,000 clones listed, about 4% were seen once; the top ten hold around 22%. Each patient went into thyroid surgery without having received any treatment. V is TRBV12-3 or TRBV12-4 and J is TRBJ2-1; D perhaps matches TRBD2 (6 bases). This receptor was obtained from a female donor with papillary thyroid cancer or a benign thyroid nodule (not recorded which). Some clones in this sample may be carry-over from other donors' samples. Sequenced material: blood. In DNA form, the CDR3 reads TGTGCCAGCAGTTTCCCCGGGGGAGCCTACAATGAGCAGTTCTTC. Translation gives CASSFPGGAYNEQFF.